Shown below are 10 T cell receptor beta chains from a single sample sequenced in a study of blood T cell repertoires in COVID-19. The protocol was immunoSEQ multiplex PCR, while the TCRdb copy is restricted to in-frame clones and leaves out a portion. The sample includes 300,000 to 450,000 clones, 75% to 90% of them seen just once. Sequenced input: PBMCs or T cells enriched from blood (not recorded which). The receptors derive from a man aged 18 to 29 who had recovered from COVID-19.

The rearrangement joins TRBV9 to TRBJ2-3, with 9 nucleotides matching TRBD2. Germline CDR1 and CDR2: SGDLS and YYNGEE. CDR3 length: 16 residues. V was clipped by 0 bases and J by 6 bases; unmatched bases: 8. This CDR3 is CASSVEGTSIADTQYF. The CDR3 nucleotides read TGTGCCAGCAGCGTAGAAGGGACTAGCATTGCCGATACGCAGTATTTT.

The chain has TRBV14 and TRBJ1-4, with a tentative D call TRBD1 (6 bases). The CDR3 loop spans 15 amino acids. Trimming removed 6 bases from V and 8 bases from J, with 19 bases in between. CDR1 and CDR2 (germline): SGHDN, FVKESK. In DNA form, the CDR3 reads TGTGCCAGCAGGGCCGGGACACTTACCTCCGAAAAACTGTTTTTT. Residues: CASRAGTLTSEKLFF.

This clone was observed a few times. V usage is TRBV27 and J usage is TRBJ1-3, with 10 bases identical to TRBD1. Germline-derived CDR1 and CDR2 are MNHEY and SMNVEV (reference sequence). The junction had 0 bases not matched to a gene; V was cut back by 0 bases and J by 7 bases. The CDR3 length is 14 residues. The CDR3 bases are TGTGCCAGCAGTTTATCGGACAGGGGGAACACCATATATTTT. Its translation: CASSLSDRGNTIYF.

V usage is TRBV10-3 and J usage is TRBJ1-1; 7 bases are shared with TRBD1. The CDR3 extends over 11 amino acids. The germline gives CDR1 ENHRY, CDR2 SYGVKD. The J segment lost 8 bases and the V segment lost 10 bases, leaving 7 bases of the junction unmatched. CDR3 protein: CATVGGAEAFF. The CDR3, as DNA: TGTGCCACCGTAGGGGGCGCGGAAGCTTTCTTT.

The table lists this clone with a few counts. The chain uses TRBV11-2 and TRBJ1-2, with D possibly matching TRBD1 (5 bases). In germline, CDR1 is SGHAT, CDR2 FQNNGV. The CDR3 is 13 residues long. V lost 4 bases to trimming and J lost 7 bases, with 13 bases between them. CDR3 protein: CASSSGSERGYTF. The CDR3 nucleotides read TGTGCCAGCAGCTCAGGGTCCGAACGTGGCTACACCTTC.

The chain couples TRBV19 to TRBJ2-7; 11 bases fit TRBD1. The germline V gene has CDR1 LNHDA and CDR2 SQIVND (reference sequence). The CDR3 has 14 amino acids. Losses at the gene ends were 6 bases for V and 5 bases for J; bases not matched to a gene: 6. The DNA of the CDR3 is TGTGCCAGTAGCCGGGACAGGGGGTCAAACGAGCAGTACTTC. It codes for CASSRDRGSNEQYF.

This clone was counted a single time. The chain joins TRBV4-2 to TRBJ1-6; the match to TRBD1 covers 11 bases. The CDR3 loop spans 17 amino acids. The trim removed 4 bases at V and 6 bases at J, leaving 8 bases unmatched. Germline loops: CDR1 LGHNA, CDR2 YNFKEQ. The CDR3 bases are TGTGCCAGCAGCCCCCGGGACAGGGGGTTTTCTAATTCACCCCTCCACTTT. Its protein product is CASSPRDRGFSNSPLHF.

V usage is TRBV5-1 and J usage is TRBJ1-6; no reliable D call. CDR1 is SGHRS, CDR2 YFSETQ, per germline. The germline V and J ends were trimmed by 1 base and 5 bases, with 16 bases remaining between them. The CDR3 sequence is 17 residues long. CDR3: CASSLTAGRGDNSPLHF. In nucleotides, the CDR3 is TGCGCCAGCAGCTTGACTGCAGGACGGGGTGATAATTCACCCCTCCACTTT.

This rearrangement joins TRBV10-3 to TRBJ1-1; TRBD1 matches at 8 bases. The CDR3 has 14 residues. V dropped 2 bases and J dropped 6; count of bases not matched to a gene: 5. The germline V gene encodes CDR1 ENHRY and CDR2 SYGVKD. CDR3 loop: CAISEPDRASEAFF. In DNA, the CDR3 is TGTGCCATCAGTGAGCCGGACAGGGCTTCTGAAGCTTTCTTT.

The rearrangement links TRBV9 to TRBJ2-1, with 10 bases identical to TRBD2. J gave up 8 bases and V 4 bases, and 15 bases lay outside the gene matches. CDR3 length: 17 amino acids. The germline V gene encodes CDR1 SGDLS and CDR2 YYNGEE. CDR3 in amino acids: CASSPVASSGRGDEQFF. CDR3 in DNA: TGTGCCAGCAGCCCCGTGGCGTCTAGCGGGAGAGGGGATGAGCAGTTCTTC.